Here is one TCR beta chain with its context. This clone's antigen is unknown. Base qualities are not at hand, and no much larger clone is one base apart. This specimen comes from a study of PD-1 blockade in classical Hodgkin lymphoma (dated by TCRdb to about 2020). About the full investigation: Nivolumab dosing was 3 mg/kg intravenously every 2 weeks, continuing until either disease progression or unacceptable toxicity. To define a peripheral blood immune signature of response to PD-1 blockade in classical Hodgkin lymphoma, the study combined TCR beta sequencing with CyTOF.

The research as a whole found: Baseline TCR diversity was reported to be lower in newly diagnosed patients than in healthy donors and to be lower still in relapsed/refractory patients. Trial patients achieving complete response had baseline diversity similar to newly diagnosed patients, whereas partial responders and progressors had significantly lower diversity. Diversity was lower in patients who began nivolumab less than 1 year after ASCT, so these patients were left out of later analyses to avoid confounding by immune reconstitution. By C4D1, a significant rise was seen in CD4+ TCR diversity but not in CD8+ TCR diversity (p=0.0027 vs p=0.16), and the rise was most apparent among complete responders (p=0.02). The study was restricted to a single clinical trial cohort, and the causes of repertoire differences, possibly disease activity or prior therapy, were left undefined.

The intended sense of this specimen's time point label: cycle 4 day 1 (C4D1), after 6 weeks of nivolumab. All trial patients had relapsed after autologous stem cell transplantation, with cohorts A, B and C differing in prior brentuximab vedotin exposure. Magnetic negative selection with a Miltenyi CD4+ T cell isolation kit was used to purify CD4+ T cells from thawed PBMCs. The trial cohort comprised around 60 patients with relapsed/refractory classical Hodgkin lymphoma whose best overall responses were complete response, partial response or progressive disease. Trial patients were treated with single-agent nivolumab in the multi-cohort phase II CheckMate 205 trial. An independent review committee assessed best overall response by applying the 2007 International Working Group response criteria. Trial PBMCs were obtained immediately prior to nivolumab initiation (C1D1) and on therapy at cycle 2 day 1 and cycle 4 day 1. Peripheral blood was collected in 8 mL Vacutainer Cell Preparation Tubes, from which PBMCs were isolated by centrifugation and then cryopreserved. Purified CD4+ and CD8+ fractions were prepared only for cases where an additional PBMC sample was available. Magnetically labelled cells were removed on LS columns in a quadroMACS separator, and the flow-through was collected as the purified fraction.

Genomic DNA was extracted with the Qiagen DNeasy kit from unsorted PBMCs and from negatively selected CD4+ and CD8+ fractions. TCR beta CDR3 regions were amplified by immunoSEQ multiplex PCR using primers annealing to V and J segments. A synthetic immune receptor repertoire was used to minimize amplification bias, and any residual bias was removed computationally once sequencing was done. The authors' pipeline ran thus. Repertoire diversity was quantified as the Shannon entropy index using custom Python scripts. The unsorted, CD4+ and CD8+ repertoires were each analyzed separately, with the exception of combined analyses, where CD4+ and CD8+ sequences were merged in silico. A clone was considered expanded if an increase in frequency of at least 2-fold after treatment relative to C1D1 was found, and a pseudocount of 0.5 was applied to clones undetected at baseline. Singleton clones were defined as clones with 0 or 1 copy at C1D1, and non-singleton clones were defined as clones with 2 or more copies. Clones expanded in unsorted samples were annotated as CD4+, CD8+ or unknown by matching protein sequences in sorted samples from the same patient. Wilcoxon tests were applied to paired samples to test diversity changes from C1D1 to C4D1. Imported from immuneACCESS, the table was reduced by TCRdb to in-frame sequences with V and J called. These copies leave out some clones; in studies compared against another copy, an unresolved V gene accounts for under half, and the cause of the remainder is not known. D and trimming come from the DNA, and the V and J calls and clone size come from that table. The sample table records 25,000 to 30,000 clones; roughly 86% of these occur just once. Jointly, the top ten make up over 0.4% of the sample.

The sequence was obtained from a human donor with classical Hodgkin lymphoma. The sample in question was CD4+ T cells from blood, obtained before the fourth cycle of nivolumab.

The bases read TGTGCCAGCAGTGGGACCTCATACGAGCAGTACTTC. It is translated as CASSGTSYEQYF. The rearrangement joined TRBV6-1 to TRBJ2-7; the D gene is unclear. The CDR3, cysteine through phenylalanine, is 12 amino acids long. Only CDR3 DNA remains: 36 bases, in frame from the first base. The germline V gene gives CDR1 as MNHNS and CDR2 as SASEGT. V loses 4 bases, J loses 4 bases, and the germline ends lie 8 bases apart.